This TCR beta chain was found in a study of blood T cells in healthy people across ages. Broader study findings: Per million T cells, TCR beta diversity dropped about linearly as age rose.

PBMCs were isolated at a quantity of at least 6.5 million per sample. Trimming shortened V by 6 bases and J by 3 bases, and 11 bases separated the two germline ends. Germline CDR1 reads MGHDK; CDR2 reads SYGVNS. The CDR3 extends over 14 amino acids. With regard to this clonotype: Its antigen remains unknown.

Alongside a J-beta primer mix, a sample-barcoded 5' primer served in a second PCR lasting roughly 6 to 12 cycles. Each CDR3 protein gets one entry after TCRdb re-called the 5' RACE reads with MiXCR. The data show about 1.8 million distinct CDR3 sequences, about 49% seen once. V and J are TRBV25-1 and TRBJ1-4; D perhaps matches TRBD1 (6 bases). Sequencing was done on a sample of blood. The sequence was obtained from a middle-aged woman in good health. The CDR3 DNA is TGTGCCAGCAGGAGGACAGAGGCTAATGAAAAACTGTTTTTT. It yields the protein CASRRTEANEKLFF.